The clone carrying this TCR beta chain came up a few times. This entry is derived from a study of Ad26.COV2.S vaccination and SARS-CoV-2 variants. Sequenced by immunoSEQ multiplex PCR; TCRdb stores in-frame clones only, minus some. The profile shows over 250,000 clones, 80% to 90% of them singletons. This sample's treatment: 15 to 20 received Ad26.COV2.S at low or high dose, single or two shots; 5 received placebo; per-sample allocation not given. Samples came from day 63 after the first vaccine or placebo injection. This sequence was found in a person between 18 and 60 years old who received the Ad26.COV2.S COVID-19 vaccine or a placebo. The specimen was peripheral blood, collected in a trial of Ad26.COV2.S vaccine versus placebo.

The CDR3 DNA reads as TGTGCCAGCAGTGAACGGGATGGACAGCCCCAGCATTTT. Amino acid sequence: CASSERDGQPQHF. The rearrangement links TRBV6-1 to TRBJ1-5; D ambiguous. Per the germline V gene, CDR1 is MNHNS and CDR2 is SASEGT. V lost 2 bases to trimming and J lost 7 bases, with 9 bases between them. The CDR3 loop spans 13 amino acids.